The 30 T cell receptor beta chains listed next were all sequenced from one sample in a study of blood T cell repertoires in acute mononucleosis. The time point: convalescence about 6 months (5-8 months) after acute presentation (visit 7). Libraries were prepared by immunoSEQ multiplex PCR; TCRdb keeps only in-frame clonotypes and omits some of them. The data contain around 1,800 clones, roughly 21% of them singletons. Material: EBV YVL epitope tetramer+ CD8+ T cells sorted from PBMCs, obtained during convalescence from infectious mononucleosis. Regarding subset: CD8 T cells binding a tetramer with EBV BRLF1 109-117 peptide (YVL-BR). These receptors were collected from a woman aged 18-29 years with infectious mononucleosis caused by EBV.

In its sample, this clone was seen many times. This sample includes further DNA sequences coding for the same CDR3. This rearrangement joins TRBV7-7 to TRBJ2-1; TRBD1 matches at 8 bases. With V trimmed by 5 bases and J by 6 bases, 9 bases remained unmatched. The CDR3 spans 15 residues. Germline V gives CDR1 SSHAT, CDR2 FNYEAQ (reference sequence). CDR3 sequence: CASSPDPTGVNEQFF. The CDR3 nucleotides read TGTGCCAGCAGCCCCGACCCGACAGGGGTCAATGAGCAGTTCTTC. Filled out from reference TRBV7-7 and TRBJ2-1, the complete variable domain reads GAGVSQSPRYKVTKRGQDVTLRCDPISSHATLYWYQQALGQGPEFLTYFNYEAQPDKSGLPSDRFSAERPEGSISTLTIQRTEQRDSAMYRCASSPDPTGVNEQFFGPGTRLTVL.

This clone was recorded many times. The chain joins TRBV21-1 to TRBJ2-7; TRBD1, the table's D call, lacks a check against the DNA. TRBV21-1 is recorded as a pseudogene. The CDR3 is 15 residues long. This CDR3 is CASSPTAGTDYEQYF. CDR3 DNA sequence: TGTGCCAGCAGTCCGACCGCCGGGACAGACTACGAGCAGTACTTC.

The chain has TRBV5-4 and TRBJ2-6; D may be TRBD1 (5 bases). CDR3 length: 14 amino acids. Germline CDR1 is SGHNT and CDR2 is YYREEE (reference sequence). Trimming shortened V by 4 bases and J by 2 bases, and 7 bases separated the two germline ends. The CDR3 region has the DNA TGTGCCAGCAGCCAAGGGGCTGGGGCCAACGTCCTGACTTTC. This gives the protein CASSQGAGANVLTF.

This clone appeared a few times. A far more abundant clone sits one base away, making this likely a read error. The sample holds other DNA sequences that translate to the same CDR3. The chain is built from TRBV25-1 and TRBJ2-7; possibly TRBD1 for D (6 bases). This CDR3 has 15 residues. Looked up from germline, CDR1 is MGHDK and CDR2 is SYGVNS. The CDR3 DNA follows: TGCGCCAGCAGCCAAGAAGGACAGCTCTCGTACGAGCAGTACTTC. It specifies CASSQEGQLSYEQYF.

Turning to this clone: It is likely a read error: a sequence one base away is far more abundant. V gene TRBV7-3 combines with J gene TRBJ2-1; D possibly corresponds to TRBD1 (5 bases). Germline V lookup: CDR1 SGHTA, CDR2 FQGTGA. V dropped 6 bases and J dropped 10 bases, with 16 bases sitting between them. CDR3 length: 13 amino acids. CDR3 region: CASSYQGSYEQFF. CDR3 bases: TGTGCCAGCAGTTACCAGGGTTCCTACGAGCAGTTCTTC.

The sample holds many counts of this clone. The chain uses TRBV5-4 and TRBJ2-1; no firm D call. Trimming took 2 bases from V and 6 from J, leaving 9 bases between them. The CDR3 runs to 13 residues. Per germline, CDR1 SGHNT and CDR2 YYREEE (reference sequence). The CDR3 is CASSFFQFNEQFF. The CDR3, as DNA: TGTGCCAGCAGCTTCTTCCAGTTCAATGAGCAGTTCTTC.

The sample holds a few counts of this clone. The J gene is TRBJ2-7, the V gene TRBV25-1; 11 bases are shared with TRBD2. Losses at the gene ends were 6 bases for V and 5 bases for J; bases not matched to a gene: 12. This CDR3 has 16 residues. The germline gives CDR1 MGHDK, CDR2 SYGVNS. The CDR3 DNA is TGTGCCAGCAGCACCCATAGCGGGAGGGCCGTCCACGAGCAGTACTTC. The encoded protein is CASSTHSGRAVHEQYF.

Worth noting for this clone: This likely came from a read error, as a far larger clone is one base away. The chain is built from TRBV5-4 and TRBJ2-7; perhaps TRBD2 as D (5 bases). Trimming removed 5 bases from V and 3 bases from J, with 12 bases in between. The germline V gene has CDR1 SGHNT and CDR2 YYREEE (reference sequence). This CDR3 spans 13 amino acids. CDR3 loop: CASSYDEGYEQYF. The CDR3 DNA reads as TGTGCCAGCAGTTACGACGAGGGCTACGAGCAGTACTTC.

In this sample, this clone turned up a few times. The chain carries TRBV6-5 and TRBJ2-2, with D possibly matching TRBD1 (6 bases). Trimming stripped 6 bases from V and 3 bases from J, with 14 bases between. This CDR3 spans 15 amino acids. Germline CDR1 MNHEY, CDR2 SVGAGI. The CDR3 here is CASSRDTGDTGELFF. The CDR3 DNA follows: TGTGCCAGCAGCAGGGACACCGGCGACACCGGGGAGCTGTTTTTT.

This clone was detected many times. This sequence is one base from a far larger clone and is likely a read error. This sample includes further DNA sequences coding for the same CDR3. This chain links TRBV7-9 with TRBJ1-1; D is possibly TRBD1 (5 bases). V lost 5 bases, J lost 5 bases, and 15 bases lay in between. In germline, CDR1 is SEHNR, CDR2 FQNEAQ (reference sequence). The CDR3 length is 14 residues. The CDR3 is CASSPREIGTEAFF. CDR3 nucleotides: TGTGCCAGCAGCCCCAGGGAAATTGGGACTGAAGCTTTCTTT.

Within the sample, this clone is hyperexpanded. The J gene is TRBJ2-7, the V gene TRBV28; maybe TRBD1 (6 bases). There are 14 residues in the CDR3. V lost 6 bases and J lost 2, with 14 bases in between. In germline, CDR1 is MDHEN, CDR2 SYDVKM. CDR3 protein: CASSRGYQTYEQYF. The CDR3 DNA follows: TGTGCCAGCAGCAGGGGTTACCAAACCTACGAGCAGTACTTC.

The chain uses TRBV21-1 and TRBJ2-7; the table's D call TRBD2 went unverified against the DNA. TRBV21-1 has pseudogene status. This CDR3 has 11 amino acids. The CDR3 here is CASSAQMEQYF. The CDR3 coding sequence is TGTGCCAGCAGTGCGCAAATGGAGCAGTACTTC.

The table lists this clone with a few counts. The chain carries TRBV29-1 and TRBJ2-1; no clear D gene. The CDR3 is 12 amino acids. V was shortened by 3 bases and J by 6 bases, with 9 bases between the two germline ends. Germline CDR1 SQVTM, CDR2 ANQGSEA. The CDR3 DNA is TGCAGCGTTGACTCTAGGAGCAATGAGCAGTTCTTC. Protein: CSVDSRSNEQFF.

J is TRBJ2-7 and V is TRBV25-1; D is undetermined. The CDR3 loop spans 11 amino acids. Germline loops: CDR1 MGHDK, CDR2 SYGVNS. The ends were cut back, 4 bases at V and 7 bases at J, with 8 bases in the middle. The CDR3 spells CASSALLEQYF. The CDR3 DNA sequence: TGTGCCAGCAGTGCGCTATTGGAGCAGTACTTC.

On this clone itself: A far larger clone is a single base away, which makes a read error likely. This same CDR3 is encoded by further DNA sequences in the sample. V and J are TRBV5-1 and TRBJ2-7; D unresolved. The CDR3 is 14 amino acids. Germline V gene data show CDR1 as SGHRS and CDR2 as YFSETQ. CDR3 in DNA: TGTGCCAGCAGCTTGGCGGCGCGGAAGGACGAGCAGTACTTC. Protein: CASSLAARKDEQYF.

Ten or more counts support this clone. The gene calls are TRBV7-9 and TRBJ2-3, with a weak D call TRBD2 (6 bases). Trimming pared 5 bases from V and 0 bases from J, leaving 9 bases between. The CDR3 runs 14 residues. Germline V gene lookup returns CDR1 SEHNR and CDR2 FQNEAQ (reference sequence). This chain's CDR3 is CASSPGTSTDTQYF. The CDR3 DNA is TGTGCCAGCAGCCCAGGGACTAGCACAGATACGCAGTATTTT.

This clone was seen repeatedly, ten times or more. V and J are TRBV6-5 and TRBJ1-1, with D possibly matching TRBD1 (5 bases). The CDR3 spans 14 residues. Trimming left V 7 bases short and J 1 base short, with 13 bases between. The germline V gene has CDR1 MNHEY and CDR2 SVGAGI. The CDR3 DNA reads as TGTGCCAGCAATCCAAACAGGAGGAACACTGAAGCTTTCTTT. It codes for CASNPNRRNTEAFF.

A word on this clone: This likely reflects a read error, since a far larger clone is one base away. The rearrangement links TRBV5-1 to TRBJ2-7; 7 bases align to TRBD1. From germline, CDR1 is SGHRS and CDR2 YFSETQ. The CDR3 runs 15 residues. Trimming cost V 4 bases and J 1 base; bases outside gene matches: 8. The CDR3 DNA is TGCGCCAGCAGCGACAGGGTCTCTCGGTCCTACGAGCAGTACTTC. This codes for CASSDRVSRSYEQYF.

This clone was observed a few times. A far larger clone is only one base removed, so a read error is likely. The chain is built from TRBV29-1 and TRBJ2-2; D remains ambiguous. The CDR3 spans 13 residues. Between the trimmed V and J ends, which lost 4 bases and 1 base, there was a span of 7 bases. The germline V gene encodes CDR1 SQVTM and CDR2 ANQGSEA. For the CDR3, the DNA is TGCAGCGTTGGCCTAGGGAACACCGGGGAGCTGTTTTTT. Its protein is CSVGLGNTGELFF.

As to this clone: Since a far larger clone is one base different, this is likely a read error. The rearrangement joins TRBV29-1 to TRBJ2-1; D is unresolved. The CDR3 extends over 13 amino acids. Trimming stripped 8 bases from V and 4 bases from J, with 15 bases between. Germline lookup yields CDR1 SQVTM and CDR2 ANQGSEA. CDR3 region: CSFGQALYNEQFF. CDR3 nucleotide sequence: TGCAGCTTTGGGCAGGCCCTTTACAATGAGCAGTTCTTC.

Only a few counts were recorded for this clone. Only one base separates this from a far larger clonotype, so it likely reflects a read error. The rearrangement uses TRBV27 and TRBJ2-1, with D possibly being TRBD1 or TRBD2 (5 bases each). Looked up from germline, CDR1 is MNHEY and CDR2 is SMNVEV (reference sequence). This CDR3 has 16 residues. The CDR3 protein is CAISEGTLSSYNEQFF. DNA for the CDR3: TGTGCCATCAGTGAGGGGACCCTTAGCTCCTACAATGAGCAGTTCTTC.

J is TRBJ1-1 and V is TRBV6-1; D is unclear. The V gene lost 6 bases and the J gene lost 5 bases, with 13 bases spanning the gap. The CDR3 length is 13 residues. The germline V gene encodes CDR1 MNHNS and CDR2 SASEGT. For the CDR3, the DNA is TGTGCCAGCAGCTCCTGGATCCCGACTGAAGCTTTCTTT. Protein sequence: CASSSWIPTEAFF.

This clone was counted ten times or more. Since a much larger clone is just one base distant, this may be a read error. Different DNA sequences within this sample yield the same CDR3. CDR3 region: CASSFPSGNEQFF. Written as DNA, the CDR3 is TGTGCCAGCAGCTTCCCTAGCGGGAATGAGCAGTTCTTC. The V and J genes are TRBV7-9 and TRBJ2-1, with TRBD2 matching over 8 bases. This CDR3 spans 13 amino acids. Germline lookup yields CDR1 SEHNR and CDR2 FQNEAQ (reference sequence). The V gene end was trimmed by 3 bases and the J gene end by 7 bases; junction bases not matched to a gene: 2.

This clone was seen ten or more times. CDR3 in amino acids: CASSPTAGTDYEQYF. The CDR3 nucleotides read TGTGCCAGCAGTCCGACCGCCGGGACAGACTACGAGCAGTACTTC. This chain links TRBV7-9 with TRBJ2-7, with 7 bases that match TRBD1. J gave up 3 bases and V 6 bases, and 11 bases lay outside the gene matches. This CDR3 has 15 amino acids. Germline V gives CDR1 SEHNR, CDR2 FQNEAQ (reference sequence).

Points on this clone: One base separates it from a far larger clone, so it is likely a read error. The same CDR3 is also encoded by other DNA sequences in this sample. This chain joins TRBV27 and TRBJ2-7; 8 bases agree with TRBD1. Germline CDR1 and CDR2: MNHEY and SMNVEV (reference sequence). The CDR3 sequence is 14 residues long. This CDR3 is CASSQDRDSYEQYF. Written as DNA, the CDR3 is TGCGCCAGCAGCCAGGACAGGGACTCCTACGAGCAGTACTTC.

For this clone: This likely reflects a read error, since a far larger clone is one base away. The gene calls are TRBV6-5 and TRBJ2-7, with D hard to call. The germline V gene encodes CDR1 MNHEY and CDR2 SVGAGI. V was trimmed by 2 bases and J by 3 bases, leaving 8 bases between them. CDR3 length: 13 amino acids. As DNA, the CDR3 is TGTGCCAGCAGTTACGACGAGTGCTACGAGCAGTACTTC. It is translated as CASSYDECYEQYF.

To note about this clone: With only one base between it and a far larger clone, this is likely a read error. Distinct nucleotide sequences in the sample also encode this CDR3. The chain combines TRBV5-4 with TRBJ2-3; tentatively, D is TRBD2 (6 bases). Germline CDR1 SGHNT, CDR2 YYREEE (reference sequence). V gave up 4 bases and J gave up 0 bases, with 9 bases separating them. The CDR3 is made up of 14 amino acids. The CDR3 DNA reads TGTGCCAGCAGCCCGGGGACTAGCACAGATACGCAGTATTTT. This gives the protein CASSPGTSTDTQYF.

This clone was counted between two and nine times. The genes are TRBV5-4 and TRBJ2-1; a weak D match, TRBD2 (6 bases). The CDR3 totals 12 residues. Trimming pared 7 bases from V and 5 bases from J, leaving 10 bases between. The germline CDR1 and CDR2 sequences are SGHNT and YYREEE (reference sequence). CDR3 nucleotide sequence: TGTGCCAGCTGGAGGGTAAACAATGAGCAGTTCTTC. Its protein is CASWRVNNEQFF.

With respect to this clone: This same CDR3 is encoded by further DNA sequences in the sample. The chain is built from TRBV29-1 and TRBJ2-1, with no clear D. The CDR3 consists of 13 residues. Germline CDR1 and CDR2: SQVTM and ANQGSEA. V shed 4 bases and J shed 4 bases, with 11 bases lying between them. The CDR3 spells CSVGVALYNEQFF. The CDR3 DNA follows: TGCAGCGTTGGGGTGGCGCTTTACAATGAGCAGTTCTTC.

Of note for this clone: Given a far larger clone just one base away, this is likely a sequencing read error. The chain couples TRBV28 to TRBJ2-1, with D possibly being TRBD1 or TRBD2 (5 bases each). The V gene's germline CDR1 is MDHEN and CDR2 SYDVKM. CDR3 size: 16 residues. The CDR3 DNA sequence: TGTGCCATCAGTGAGGGGACCCTTAGCTCCTACAATGAGCAGTTCTTC. Residues: CAISEGTLSSYNEQFF. Combining the CDR3 with reference TRBV28 and TRBJ2-1 gives the whole variable domain DVKVTQSSRYLVKRTGEKVFLECVQDMDHENMFWYRQDPGLGLRLIYFSYDVKMKEKGDIPEGYSVSREKKERFSLILESASTNQTSMYLCAISEGTLSSYNEQFFGPGTRLTVL.